This passage covers 2 T cell receptor beta chains from one sample sequenced in a study of shared T cell receptors in the human thymus. Sequencing used immunoSEQ multiplex PCR; TCRdb keeps in-frame clones, though not all of them. The sample contains 550,000 to 800,000 clones, approximately 83% of which appear only once. In addition, the sample was reused for a study of human thymus T cells.

Source material: thymocytes. The receptors come from a girl less than two years old with a congenital heart defect.

The chain uses TRBV7-9 and TRBJ1-6; no definite D call. Germline values: CDR1 SEHNR, CDR2 FQNEAQ (reference sequence). This CDR3 spans 19 amino acids. Trimming cost V 5 bases and J 7 bases, with 27 bases left between them. DNA for the CDR3: TGTGCCAGCAGCCCCCGGGGTTTGAGGGAAGGAATACCCAATTCACCCCTCCACTTT. Translation gives CASSPRGLREGIPNSPLHF.

In DNA form, the CDR3 reads TGTGCCAGCTTCGGGGGGCGCATAGATACGCAGTATTTT. Its protein is CASFGGRIDTQYF. The rearrangement uses TRBV6-1 and TRBJ2-3; tentative D call: TRBD2 (7 bases). V was shortened by 8 bases and J by 5 bases, with 14 bases between the two germline ends. Germline values: CDR1 MNHNS, CDR2 SASEGT. This CDR3 comprises 13 residues.